This passage covers 27 T cell receptor beta chains from one sample sequenced in a study of blood T cells in healthy people across ages. Combining a sample-barcoded 5' primer with a J-beta primer mix, a second PCR ran for roughly 7 to 11 cycles. TCRdb used MiXCR to reprocess the 5' RACE reads, holding one entry per CDR3 protein. The table has approximately 1.5 million distinct CDR3 sequences, 35% to 45% seen once. The specimen was blood. The receptors were gathered from a woman between 18 and 29 years old in good health.

This clonotype occurred a few times. V is TRBV29-1 and J is TRBJ2-2; 9 positions match TRBD1. V was pared by 0 bases and J by 5 bases, with 7 bases of the junction left unmatched. The CDR3 extends over 16 amino acids. Germline V gene lookup returns CDR1 SQVTM and CDR2 ANQGSEA. The CDR3 sequence: CSVEDRTGDLTGELFF. CDR3 in DNA: TGCAGCGTTGAAGATCGGACAGGGGACCTGACCGGGGAGCTGTTTTTT.

In this sample, this clonotype turned up a few times. With a much larger clone just one base away, this may be a read error. The gene calls are TRBV3-1 and TRBJ2-7, with TRBD2 as a possible D gene (5 bases). The CDR3 covers 12 residues. With 3 bases removed from V and 6 bases from J, the gap between germline ends came to 9 bases. Per the germline V gene, CDR1 is LGHDT and CDR2 is YNNKEL (reference sequence). The CDR3: CASSQSAGEQYF. CDR3 coding DNA: TGTGCCAGCAGCCAGTCTGCGGGCGAGCAGTACTTC.

The chain couples TRBV5-1 to TRBJ2-7; 8 bases are shared with TRBD1. Losses at the gene ends were 6 bases for V and 7 bases for J; bases not matched to a gene: 15. The CDR3 covers 15 residues. Germline assignment: CDR1 SGHRS and CDR2 YFSETQ. The CDR3 sequence: CASKFGQGDYNEQYF. In DNA, the CDR3 is TGCGCCAGCAAGTTCGGACAGGGAGACTACAATGAGCAGTACTTC.

Comments on this clonotype: This may be a read error, as it is one base from a much larger clone. The chain carries TRBV29-1 and TRBJ1-2; no clear D. From germline, CDR1 is SQVTM and CDR2 ANQGSEA. CDR3 size: 11 residues. Deletions cut 7 bases from V and 7 bases from J, with 13 bases between. The CDR3, as DNA: TGCAGCGGGAATTTAGGAGGTGGCTACACCTTC. Protein product: CSGNLGGGYTF.

Comment on this clonotype: A junction boundary mismatches the germline segment, possibly from a read error. The rearrangement links TRBV6-6 to TRBJ2-5; D unclear. Germline V gene data show CDR1 as MNHNY and CDR2 as SVGAGI (reference sequence). The CDR3 length is 14 residues. CDR3 in amino acids: CVSSYSTYQETQYF. CDR3 nucleotide sequence: TGTGTCAGCAGTTATTCGACGTACCAAGAGACCCAGTACTTC.

The V gene is TRBV27, the J gene TRBJ1-5; 7 nucleotides match TRBD1. This CDR3 comprises 14 residues. The V and J ends lost 5 bases and 6 bases, in that order; junction bases with no gene match: 7. Germline-derived CDR1 and CDR2 are MNHEY and SMNVEV (reference sequence). As DNA, the CDR3 is TGTGCCAGCAGTAGAACAGGGGAAGTTCAGCCCCAGCATTTT. Its protein is CASSRTGEVQPQHF.

Regarding this clonotype: This CDR3 fails to terminate in the conserved phenylalanine or tryptophan, so it likely reflects a read error. The CDR3 here is CASSDSRTGGTDMQYL. As DNA, the CDR3 is TGTGCCAGCAGTGACTCGAGAACAGGGGGCACAGATATGCAGTATCTT. The V and J genes are TRBV6-4 and TRBJ2-3, with TRBD1 identical over 9 bases. The CDR3 is made up of 16 amino acids. Germline CDR1 and CDR2: MRHNA and SNTAGT.

CDR3 sequence: CSVLGVMGNIQYF. In DNA form, the CDR3 reads TGCAGCGTCCTGGGGGTTATGGGGAACATTCAGTACTTC. The V gene is TRBV29-1, the J gene TRBJ2-4, with D perhaps TRBD1 or TRBD2 (5 bases each). The germline gives CDR1 SQVTM, CDR2 ANQGSEA. V was shortened by 6 bases and J by 7 bases, with 16 bases between the two germline ends. CDR3 length equals 13 residues.

In this sample, this clonotype turned up a few times. The chain employs TRBV7-2 and TRBJ1-1, with TRBD1 matching over 8 bases. Germline CDR1 is SGHTA and CDR2 is FQGNSA. Trimming removed 6 bases from V and 1 base from J; junction bases left unmatched: 4. The CDR3 is 14 residues long. The CDR3 nucleotides read TGTGCCAGCAGTTACACAGGGGGGAACACTGAAGCTTTCTTT. Protein: CASSYTGGNTEAFF.

This clonotype was found a few times. The rearrangement uses TRBV7-9 and TRBJ2-1, with D possibly TRBD1 on 6 matching bases. The CDR3 has 14 residues. From germline, CDR1 is SEHNR and CDR2 FQNEAQ (reference sequence). Trimming cost V 6 bases and J 4 bases, with 13 bases left between them. The CDR3 nucleotides read TGTGCCAGCAGGCGGTTGACAGGATACAATGAGCAGTTCTTC. Amino acids: CASRRLTGYNEQFF.

As for this clonotype: This likely traces to a read error, being one base from a far larger clone. The gene calls are TRBV7-2 and TRBJ2-3; D is unresolved. The CDR3 spans 15 residues. Trimming pared 1 base from V and 0 bases from J, leaving 8 bases between. Germline CDR1 reads SGHTA; CDR2 reads FQGNSA. CDR3 residues: CASSLVGESTDTQYF. CDR3 coding DNA: TGTGCCAGCAGCTTAGTTGGCGAGAGCACAGATACGCAGTATTTT.

The chain couples TRBV29-1 to TRBJ2-4; a possible D gene is TRBD1 (5 bases). There are 11 residues in the CDR3. The germline V and J ends were trimmed by 6 bases and 13 bases, with 16 bases remaining between them. Germline values: CDR1 SQVTM, CDR2 ANQGSEA. The CDR3 is CSVGAGYKQYF. The CDR3 DNA follows: TGCAGCGTAGGGGCCGGGTACAAGCAGTACTTC.

The chain's CDR3 is CASSSQTGTGDFNEQYF. The CDR3 DNA is TGTGCCAGCAGCTCTCAGACCGGGACAGGGGACTTCAATGAGCAGTACTTC. The chain recombines TRBV9 with TRBJ2-7; TRBD1 matches at 10 bases. Per germline, CDR1 SGDLS and CDR2 YYNGEE. V dropped 4 bases and J dropped 7; count of bases not matched to a gene: 17. The CDR3 covers 17 residues. Full variable domain (missing parts from reference TRBV9 and TRBJ2-7): DSGVTQTPKHLITATGQRVTLRCSPRSGDLSVYWYQQSLDQGLQFLIQYYNGEERAKGNILERFSAQQFPDLHSELNLSSLELGDSALYFCASSSQTGTGDFNEQYFGPGTRLTVT.

This clonotype was seen more than once but under ten times. This chain links TRBV6-2 or TRBV6-3 with TRBJ2-5; 9 nucleotides match TRBD1. The CDR3 consists of 14 residues. Per the germline V gene, CDR1 is MNHEY and CDR2 is SVGEGT. With 6 bases clipped from V and 1 base from J, the junction kept 3 bases outside the gene matches. For the CDR3, the DNA is TGTGCCAGCAGAAAGGACAGGGGCCAAGAGACCCAGTACTTC. This translates into CASRKDRGQETQYF.

This clonotype has only a few counts. This sequence joins TRBV7-2 and TRBJ2-7; 9 nucleotides align to TRBD1. The trim removed 5 bases at V and 6 bases at J, leaving 14 bases unmatched. CDR3 length: 16 amino acids. Germline CDR1 is SGHTA and CDR2 is FQGNSA. The CDR3 nucleotides are TGTGCCAGCAGCCTTTTAGGTGGGACAGGGTCCCTCGAGCAGTACTTC. Its translation is CASSLLGGTGSLEQYF. Complete variable domain (other parts from reference TRBV7-2 and TRBJ2-7): GAGVSQSPSNKVTEKGKDVELRCDPISGHTALYWYRQSLGQGLEFLIYFQGNSAPDKSGLPSDRFSAERTGGSVSTLTIQRTQQEDSAVYLCASSLLGGTGSLEQYFGPGTRLTVT.

The chain employs TRBV20-1 and TRBJ1-1; a weak D match, TRBD1 (6 bases). Germline V gene data show CDR1 as DFQATT and CDR2 as SNEGSKA (reference sequence). This CDR3 comprises 12 residues. The CDR3 DNA is TGCGAGATGACAGGCGAGGACACTGAAGCTTTCTTT. It specifies CEMTGEDTEAFF.

V is TRBV2 and J is TRBJ2-7; 14 bases agree with TRBD2. Germline V lookup: CDR1 SNHLY, CDR2 FYNNEI. Unmatched junction bases numbered 8, after V lost 6 bases and J lost 4 bases. The CDR3 runs to 16 residues. The CDR3 DNA reads TGTGCCAGCAGGCCCGGGACTAGCGGGGGCCTTTACGAGCAGTACTTC. Translated, it gives CASRPGTSGGLYEQYF.

This clonotype was detected a few times. This rearrangement joins TRBV7-2 to TRBJ2-1; the D is unclear. The CDR3 length is 14 residues. The V gene's germline CDR1 is SGHTA and CDR2 FQGNSA. V was trimmed by 3 bases and J by 8 bases, leaving 14 bases between them. CDR3 in DNA: TGTGCCAGCAGCTTCGGACCAGGTCCCTATGAGCAGTTCTTC. It specifies CASSFGPGPYEQFF.

The rearrangement joins TRBV7-9 to TRBJ2-7; D call uncertain. Trimming shortened V by 9 bases and J by 6 bases, and 9 bases separated the two germline ends. CDR1 and CDR2 (germline): SEHNR, FQNEAQ (reference sequence). This CDR3 region has 10 residues. CDR3 sequence: CASVGSEQYF. The CDR3 DNA is TGTGCCAGTGTAGGATCCGAGCAGTACTTC. The full variable domain, completed using reference TRBV7-9 and TRBJ2-7, is DTGVSQNPRHKITKRGQNVTFRCDPISEHNRLYWYRQTLGQGPEFLTYFQNEAQLEKSRLLSDRFSAERPKGSFSTLEIQRTEQGDSAMYLCASVGSEQYFGPGTRLTVT.

The chain is built from TRBV9 and TRBJ1-2; no reliable D call. This CDR3 region has 11 residues. V shed 9 bases and J shed 4 bases, with 10 bases lying between them. Germline assignment: CDR1 SGDLS and CDR2 YYNGEE. The CDR3 DNA reads as TGTGCCAACGGCTGGGGCTATGGCTACACCTTC. Its translation is CANGWGYGYTF.

The chain has TRBV6-2 or TRBV6-3 and TRBJ1-6, with a weak D call TRBD1 (6 bases). Per germline, CDR1 MNHEY and CDR2 SVGEGT. CDR3 length: 12 amino acids. Trimming removed 7 bases at V and 10 bases at J, with 11 bases between. The CDR3 bases are TGTGCCAGCATGACAGGAGGATCACCCCTCCACTTT. Amino acids: CASMTGGSPLHF.

This clonotype has just a few counts. This rearrangement joins TRBV7-2 to TRBJ2-7, with D possibly being TRBD2 (5 bases). CDR1 and CDR2 (germline): SGHTA, FQGNSA. Trimming shortened V by 7 bases and J by 2 bases, and 18 bases separated the two germline ends. The CDR3 has 15 amino acids. The CDR3 spells CASTERLYGAYEQYF. The CDR3 DNA is TGTGCCAGCACCGAAAGGTTATACGGGGCCTACGAGCAGTACTTC.

The chain uses TRBV27 and TRBJ2-7; 7 bases match TRBD2. This CDR3 is built from 13 residues. J gave up 1 base and V 5 bases, and 2 bases lay outside the gene matches. Looked up from germline, CDR1 is MNHEY and CDR2 is SMNVEV (reference sequence). The CDR3 nucleotides read TGTGCCAGCAGTAAGCGGGGTTCCTACGAGCAGTACTTC. Its translation: CASSKRGSYEQYF.

A few counts support this clonotype. The chain has TRBV29-1 and TRBJ1-2, with 11 nucleotides matching TRBD1. Unmatched junction bases numbered 5, after V lost 6 bases and J lost 5 bases. CDR3 size: 13 residues. The germline CDR1 and CDR2 sequences are SQVTM and ANQGSEA. CDR3 protein: CSVGGDRGYGYTF. DNA of the CDR3: TGCAGCGTAGGCGGGGACAGGGGGTATGGCTACACCTTC.

The V call is TRBV3-1, the J call TRBJ2-1, with 7 nucleotides matching TRBD2. The V and J ends lost 0 bases and 4 bases, in that order; junction bases with no gene match: 9. The CDR3 has 17 residues. In germline, CDR1 is LGHDT, CDR2 YNNKEL (reference sequence). DNA for the CDR3: TGTGCCAGCAGCCAAGATCTGGCGGGAGTAATGTACAATGAGCAGTTCTTC. Translating it yields CASSQDLAGVMYNEQFF.

The chain employs TRBV9 and TRBJ2-5; D tentatively fits TRBD1 or TRBD2 (5 bases each). The J call may be wrong; the DNA end is better matched by TRBJ2-7. The germline gives CDR1 SGDLS, CDR2 YYNGEE. The CDR3 is 16 residues long. The chain's CDR3 is CASSVGGLARTYEQYF. The CDR3 region has the DNA TGTGCCAGCAGCGTAGGGGGCCTAGCACGGACCTACGAGCAGTACTTC.

A word on this clonotype: One junction end does not reproduce the germline sequence, and a read error may be involved. The chain recombines TRBV28 with TRBJ2-4; TRBD2 matches at 15 bases. The DNA end favors TRBJ2-7, so the J call may be wrong. Germline V gives CDR1 MDHEN, CDR2 SYDVKM. This CDR3 is built from 17 residues. The CDR3 nucleotides are TGTGCTAGCAGTCCAACTAGAGGGACTAGCGGGAGGAGCGAGCAGTACTTC. Translating it yields CASSPTRGTSGRSEQYF.